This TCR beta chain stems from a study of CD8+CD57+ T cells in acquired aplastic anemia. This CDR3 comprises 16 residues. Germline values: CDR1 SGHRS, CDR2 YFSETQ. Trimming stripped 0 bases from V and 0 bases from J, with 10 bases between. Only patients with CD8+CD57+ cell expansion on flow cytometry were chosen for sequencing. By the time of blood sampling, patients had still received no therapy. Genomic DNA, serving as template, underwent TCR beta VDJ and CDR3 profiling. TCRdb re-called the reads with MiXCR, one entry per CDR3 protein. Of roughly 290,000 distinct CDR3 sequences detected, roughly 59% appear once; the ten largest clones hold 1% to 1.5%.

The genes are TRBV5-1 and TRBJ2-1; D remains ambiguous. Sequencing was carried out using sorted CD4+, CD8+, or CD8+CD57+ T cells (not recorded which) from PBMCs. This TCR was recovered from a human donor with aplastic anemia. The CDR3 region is CASSLVGGPSYNEQFF. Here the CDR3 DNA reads TGCGCCAGCAGCTTGGTCGGCGGACCCTCCTACAATGAGCAGTTCTTC.